Here is one T cell receptor (beta chain) with its context. V lost 5 bases, J lost 3 bases, and 3 bases stayed unmatched. Germline V gene lookup returns CDR1 SGHAT and CDR2 FQDESV (reference sequence). The CDR3 contains 14 residues. The data originate from a study of blood T cell repertoires in COVID-19. Across the whole study: Specimens from acute and convalescent COVID-19 originated in the United States, Italy and Spain. PBMCs, B-cell-depleted T cells, or T cells provided the cDNA or gDNA that made up the material.

In the original processing: Amplification from reference gene primers served as the basis for estimated nucleated cell counts. The method was immunoSEQ multiplex PCR; TCRdb's version includes in-frame clones alone and lacks a portion of them. That table supplies the V and J calls and clone size; D and trimming were determined from the DNA. The sample yields approximately 150,000 clones, 70% to 90% seen once. The sequence derives from a human donor in a cohort sampled during active COVID-19. The chain couples TRBV11-1 to TRBJ2-5, with TRBD1 matching 10 bases. The sample was peripheral blood. CDR3 sequence reads: CASSPGTGEETQYF. The CDR3, as DNA: TGTGCCAGCAGCCCCGGGACAGGGGAAGAGACCCAGTACTTC.